These T cell receptor beta chains were read from a single sample in a study of blood T cell repertoires in COVID-19. Produced via immunoSEQ multiplex PCR; TCRdb's table is partial and in-frame only. This table has roughly 51,000 clones, 86% appearing once. The source material was peripheral blood. All receptors derive from a woman aged 80 or older with acute or convalescent COVID-19. Both conserved end residues are part of each CDR3. The order of the fields is V gene, D gene, J gene, clone size, CDR3 DNA, CDR3 protein. D genes are given only for firm matches. A clone size is listed for some rows: how often the clone was seen (once, few, many), or a class if it is expanded.

TRBV5-1	-	TRBJ1-4	-	TGCGCCAGCAGCGTAGGTAGCACTAATGAAAAACTGTTTTTT	CASSVGSTNEKLFF
TRBV9	TRBD1	TRBJ1-6	-	TGTGCCAGCAGCCCGGGACAGGGGGAAAATTCACCCCTCCACTTT	CASSPGQGENSPLHF
TRBV9	TRBD2	TRBJ2-2	-	TGTGCCAGCAGCACAACTAGCGGGGGTAACACCGGGGAGCTGTTTTTT	CASSTTSGGNTGELFF
TRBV6-1	-	TRBJ1-1	-	TGTGCCAGCAGTGAAGTCCGACAGGCTGCCGGCGCAGTGGCTTTCTTT	CASSEVRQAAGAVAFF
TRBV7-2	TRBD1	TRBJ1-6	-	TGTGCCAGCAGCTTAGGCGGGGACAGGAATTCACCCCTCCACTTT	CASSLGGDRNSPLHF
TRBV5-1	-	TRBJ1-1	few	TGCGCCAGCAGCTTGACAGTTAACCTTAGGAACACTGAAGCTTTCTTT	CASSLTVNLRNTEAFF
TRBV5-4	TRBD2	TRBJ2-5	-	TGTGCCAGCAGCTTTGCGGGGGGGCCCCAAGAGACCCAGTACTTC	CASSFAGGPQETQYF
TRBV19	TRBD2	TRBJ2-5	-	TGTGCCAGTAGTATAGGACTAGCGGGGGGATTAGAGACCCAGTACTTC	CASSIGLAGGLETQYF
TRBV6-4	-	TRBJ2-7	-	TGTGCCAGACGGAGGCGAAACATCGACGAGCAGTACTTC	CARRRRNIDEQYF
TRBV18	TRBD2	TRBJ2-1	-	TGTGCCAGCTCACCAAAGCGGGGTGACAATGAGCAGTTCTTC	CASSPKRGDNEQFF
TRBV5-4	TRBD1	TRBJ1-1	-	TGTGCCAGCAGCACACAGGGGACTGAAGCTTTCTTT	CASSTQGTEAFF
TRBV5-5	-	TRBJ1-2	-	TGTGCCAGCAGCAGGACAGCGGATGGCTACACCTTC	CASSRTADGYTF
TRBV5-1	TRBD1	TRBJ2-7	-	TGCGCCAGCAGCCCAGGGACAGGTGATGGCGAGCAGTACTTC	CASSPGTGDGEQYF
TRBV2	TRBD1	TRBJ2-3	-	TGTGCCAGCATGGACAGGGGAGTAAGGGATACGCAGTATTTT	CASMDRGVRDTQYF
TRBV5-1	TRBD2	TRBJ2-2	-	TGCGCCAGCACACCCTCGGCGGGGGGCACCGGGGAGCTGTTTTTT	CASTPSAGGTGELFF
TRBV18	-	TRBJ2-1	-	TGTGCCAGCTCCCCAAGGGGGGGCAATGAGCAGTTCTTC	CASSPRGGNEQFF
TRBV7-9	-	TRBJ1-1	-	TGTGCCAGCAGCTTATCAGGCGTGAACACTGAAGCTTTCTTT	CASSLSGVNTEAFF
TRBV29-1	-	TRBJ1-1	-	TGCAGCGTCAGGGGGAACACTGAAGCTTTCTTT	CSVRGNTEAFF
TRBV5-1	TRBD1	TRBJ1-1	once	TGCGCCAGCAGCCCGCGGACAGGGGCGGGCACTGAAGCTTTCTTT	CASSPRTGAGTEAFF
TRBV19	-	TRBJ1-1	once	TGTGCCAGTAGTACCGTGGGACTCCTGAACACTGAAGCTTTCTTT	CASSTVGLLNTEAFF
TRBV6-5	TRBD1	TRBJ2-7	-	TGTGCCAGCAGCCTACAGGGGCCAACCTACGAGCAGTACTTC	CASSLQGPTYEQYF
TRBV6-6	-	TRBJ2-1	-	TGTGCCAGCAGAGGGACTGTCCCAAGCTACAATGAGCAGTTCTTC	CASRGTVPSYNEQFF
TRBV24-1	TRBD2	TRBJ2-1	-	TGTGCCACCAGTGATAGGACTAGCGGGAATGAGCAGTTCTTC	CATSDRTSGNEQFF
TRBV30	TRBD1	TRBJ1-2	-	TGTGCCTGGACGCGGGACAGGGTCATGGCGCGTGGCTACACCTTC	CAWTRDRVMARGYTF
TRBV7-8	TRBD1	TRBJ1-5	once	TGTGCCAGCAGCTTAGCGCAGGGGGCTGAACAGCCCCAGCATTTT	CASSLAQGAEQPQHF
TRBV7-2	TRBD2	TRBJ2-1	-	TGTGCCAGCAGCTTACTAGCGGGGGCCTACAATGAGCAGTTCTTC	CASSLLAGAYNEQFF
TRBV5-8	-	TRBJ1-1	-	TGTGCCAGCAGCTTAGGTGGCGGTAAAGCTTTCTTT	CASSLGGGKAFF
TRBV6-5	TRBD2	TRBJ2-5	-	TGTGCCAGCAGTACTGGGACTAGCGGAGAGACCCAGTACTTC	CASSTGTSGETQYF
TRBV3-1/TRBV3-2	-	TRBJ1-6	-	TGTGCCAGCACCCAGGGTTTGGGCAATTCACCCCTCCACTTT	CASTQGLGNSPLHF
TRBV30	TRBD1	TRBJ2-7	-	TGTGCCTGGAGTGTAACAGGGGGCCATTCCTACGAGCAGTACTTC	CAWSVTGGHSYEQYF
TRBV7-9	-	TRBJ1-5	once	TGTGCCAGCAGCTTAGGGGCACCAAATCAGCCCCAGCATTTT	CASSLGAPNQPQHF
TRBV18	TRBD1	TRBJ1-6	-	TGTGCCAGCTCACCACCGGAGGGGGCAACGGCACCCCTCCACTTT	CASSPPEGATAPLHF
TRBV4-2	TRBD2	TRBJ2-2	-	TGTGCCAGCAGCCAAGATGCGCTAGCGGGGGCCTTTGGGACCGGGGAGCTGTTTTTT	CASSQDALAGAFGTGELFF
TRBV25-1	-	TRBJ2-5	few	TGTGCCAGCAGTGATAACGGGGAGCAAGAGACCCAGTACTTC	CASSDNGEQETQYF
TRBV24-1	TRBD1	TRBJ2-5	-	TGTGCCACCAGTGACCCCCGGGACAGTCAAGAGACCCAGTACTTC	CATSDPRDSQETQYF
TRBV19	TRBD2	TRBJ2-3	-	TGTGCCAGTAGTGCTGGGACTAGCGGGGGTACAGATACGCAGTATTTT	CASSAGTSGGTDTQYF
TRBV10-3	TRBD1	TRBJ2-1	-	TGTGCCATCAGTGAGTCTTTGGGACAGGGAAGGGGTGAGCAGTTCTTC	CAISESLGQGRGEQFF
TRBV4-1	TRBD2	TRBJ2-1	-	TGCGCCAGCAGCCCGGGAGCGGGGGGGCACAATGAGCAGTTCTTC	CASSPGAGGHNEQFF
TRBV7-3	-	TRBJ2-2	-	TGTGCCAGCAGCTTAAGGCCAAACACCGGGGAGCTGTTTTTT	CASSLRPNTGELFF
TRBV19	TRBD1	TRBJ1-2	-	TGTGCCAGTAGTAGCCAGGGGGCATCCAAGATCTATGGCTACACCTTC	CASSSQGASKIYGYTF
TRBV2	-	TRBJ1-4	-	TGTGCCAGCAGTCCTGGACAGATCCCAACTAATGAAAAACTGTTTTTT	CASSPGQIPTNEKLFF
TRBV19	TRBD1	TRBJ2-2	-	TGTGCCAGTACCACGGTGGGACAGGGTAACACCGGGGAGCTGTTTTTT	CASTTVGQGNTGELFF
TRBV5-6	TRBD2	TRBJ2-3	once	TGTGCCAGCAGCTGGGAGGGAGCGGGGGCCACAGATACGCAGTATTTT	CASSWEGAGATDTQYF
TRBV4-1	TRBD2	TRBJ2-5	-	TGCGCCAGCAGCCAAGATGCGACTAGCGGGGGTAGAGAGACCCAGTACTTC	CASSQDATSGGRETQYF
TRBV6-5	-	TRBJ1-5	-	TGTGCCAGCAGTCCCGGGACAATGAGCAATCAGCCCCAGCATTTT	CASSPGTMSNQPQHF
TRBV6-5	-	TRBJ2-2	-	TGTGCCAGCAGACGTAATCGACAGCTCACCGGGGAGCTGTTTTTT	CASRRNRQLTGELFF
TRBV18	-	TRBJ2-2	-	TGTGCCAGCTCACCACCCAGGGGATCGAACACCGGGGAGCTGTTTTTT	CASSPPRGSNTGELFF
TRBV3-1/TRBV3-2	-	TRBJ1-2	-	TGTGCCAGCAGCCAAGAAGGAGGGCTCGACTATGGCTACACCTTC	CASSQEGGLDYGYTF
TRBV6-5	TRBD1	TRBJ1-2	-	TGTGCCAGCACCCAAGGAGCAGGGGGGAGCTATGGCTACACCTTC	CASTQGAGGSYGYTF
TRBV11-2	TRBD2	TRBJ2-3	-	TGTGCCAGCAGCTCTAGAGGGGCAGGGAGGGCAGATACGCAGTATTTT	CASSSRGAGRADTQYF
TRBV5-8	-	TRBJ1-1	once	TGTGCCAGCAGCTTGATAGCGAACACTGAAGCTTTCTTT	CASSLIANTEAFF
TRBV4-2	-	TRBJ1-5	-	TGTGCCAGCAGCCAAGATGAGGTTCAGCCCCAGCATTTT	CASSQDEVQPQHF
TRBV2	-	TRBJ2-5	-	TGTGCCAGCAGGAAGGAGGGAGAGACCCAGTACTTC	CASRKEGETQYF
TRBV5-5	-	TRBJ1-5	-	TGTGCCAGCAGCGTGGACAGCTATAGCAATCAGCCCCAGCATTTT	CASSVDSYSNQPQHF
TRBV12-3/TRBV12-4	-	TRBJ1-3	-	TGTGCCAGCACTACAGGGTCCGGAAACACCATATATTTT	CASTTGSGNTIYF
TRBV18	TRBD1	TRBJ1-2	once	TGTGCCAGCTCACCGGGACAGGGGGATGGCTACACCTTC	CASSPGQGDGYTF
TRBV7-2	-	TRBJ1-2	-	TGTGCCAGCAGCCCTAGGCAGGGGTACGGATATGGCTACACCTTC	CASSPRQGYGYGYTF
TRBV19	TRBD1	TRBJ1-1	few	TGTGCCAGCCGAGGAGGACAGGGGGCTTCCCCGAACACTGAAGCTTTCTTT	CASRGGQGASPNTEAFF
TRBV5-1	-	TRBJ2-5	-	TGCGCCAGCAGCTTAGGGGGGGCCGTGCGAGAGACCCAGTACTTC	CASSLGGAVRETQYF
TRBV7-2	-	TRBJ1-3	-	TGTGCCAGCAGCACCAGGGTGGGAAACACCATATATTTT	CASSTRVGNTIYF